Following are 27 T cell receptor beta chains from one sample sequenced in a study of shared clonotypes between healthy human individuals. Measured with immunoSEQ multiplex PCR; TCRdb has only the in-frame clones, and not every one. Of approximately 840,000 clones listed, 96% are singletons. Cells designated naive CD8 were CD45RO-negative and were positively selected for CCR7, with terminally differentiated effector memory CD45RA+ cells excluded. What was sequenced was naive CD8+ T cells sorted from blood. These receptors were obtained from a man aged 25-45 years in good health.

The chain links TRBV5-1 to TRBJ1-1, with D hard to call. Trimming removed 2 bases at V and 5 bases at J, with 10 bases between. CDR3 length: 13 amino acids. Germline V gives CDR1 SGHRS, CDR2 YFSETQ. The CDR3: CASSFREYTEAFF. As DNA, the CDR3 is TGCGCCAGCAGCTTTCGGGAATATACTGAAGCTTTCTTT.

Remarks on this clone: The sample carries other DNA sequences with the same CDR3. This rearrangement joins TRBV5-1 to TRBJ2-2; no firm D call. This CDR3 has 12 amino acids. V lost 7 bases, J lost 1 base, and 5 bases lay in between. Germline V gene data show CDR1 as SGHRS and CDR2 as YFSETQ. Written as DNA, the CDR3 is TGCGCCAGCTCCGGGAACACCGGGGAGCTGTTTTTT. Its translation is CASSGNTGELFF.

The chain uses TRBV2 and TRBJ1-1; a weak D match, TRBD1 (5 bases). Per the germline V gene, CDR1 is SNHLY and CDR2 is FYNNEI. This CDR3 has 15 residues. V dropped 2 bases and J dropped 3 bases, with 13 bases sitting between them. The CDR3 sequence: CASSEPSQVHTEAFF. CDR3 in DNA: TGTGCCAGCAGTGAACCTTCACAGGTTCACACTGAAGCTTTCTTT.

The chain combines TRBV27 with TRBJ2-2; no firm D call. The germline V and J ends were trimmed by 8 bases and 1 base, with 11 bases remaining between them. Germline V gene data show CDR1 as MNHEY and CDR2 as SMNVEV (reference sequence). The CDR3 runs to 14 residues. CDR3 in DNA: TGTGCCAGCTGCCCGTATCAGAACACCGGGGAGCTGTTTTTT. This gives the protein CASCPYQNTGELFF.

The chain employs TRBV6-1 and TRBJ1-2; the D gene is possibly TRBD1 (5 bases). The CDR3 contains 13 residues. Germline values: CDR1 MNHNS, CDR2 SASEGT. Trimming cost V 2 bases and J 6 bases, with 10 bases left between them. For the CDR3, the DNA is TGTGCCAGCAGTGAATCCCGGGACCATGGCTACACCTTC. This gives the protein CASSESRDHGYTF.

The rearrangement links TRBV6-5 to TRBJ2-1; 13 bases line up with TRBD2. The CDR3 has 14 amino acids. Per germline, CDR1 MNHEY and CDR2 SVGAGI. The trim removed 6 bases at V and 5 bases at J, leaving 1 base unmatched. Here the CDR3 reads CASRLAGGHNEQFF. The CDR3, as DNA: TGTGCCAGCAGACTAGCGGGAGGGCACAATGAGCAGTTCTTC.

This chain joins TRBV4-1 and TRBJ2-1, with 7 bases fitting TRBD2. The CDR3 loop spans 15 amino acids. The V gene end was trimmed by 3 bases and the J gene end by 8 bases; junction bases not matched to a gene: 10. Germline V gene lookup returns CDR1 MGHRA and CDR2 YSYEKL. The CDR3 protein is CASSQISGPAHEQFF. CDR3 in DNA: TGCGCCAGCAGCCAGATTAGCGGGCCTGCGCATGAGCAGTTCTTC.

This clone was seen a few times. The V gene is TRBV29-1, the J gene TRBJ1-2; 9 bases are a match to TRBD1. The CDR3 has 12 amino acids. Germline CDR1 SQVTM, CDR2 ANQGSEA. Trimming at V came to 3 bases and at J to 7 bases, leaving 3 bases not matched to a gene. CDR3 amino acids: CSVEDRGRGYTF. The CDR3 nucleotides are TGCAGCGTTGAGGACAGGGGCCGTGGCTACACCTTC.

The J gene is TRBJ2-1, the V gene TRBV4-2; D ambiguous. The ends were cut back, 4 bases at V and 8 bases at J, with 6 bases in the middle. From germline, CDR1 is LGHNA and CDR2 YNFKEQ. The CDR3 runs to 11 residues. The CDR3 DNA reads TGTGCCAGCAGCCTAGACGATGAGCAGTTCTTC. This translates into CASSLDDEQFF.

This chain connects TRBV5-8 to TRBJ2-1; TRBD1 matches 7 bases. The germline CDR1 and CDR2 sequences are SGHTS and YDEGEE. The trim removed 4 bases at V and 4 bases at J, leaving 8 bases unmatched. The CDR3 totals 15 residues. This CDR3 is CASSPDRNIYNEQFF. In DNA form, the CDR3 reads TGTGCCAGCAGCCCGGACAGGAATATATACAATGAGCAGTTCTTC. Complete variable domain (other parts from reference TRBV5-8 and TRBJ2-1): EAGVTQSPTHLIKTRGQQATLRCSPISGHTSVYWYQQALGLGLQFLLWYDEGEERNRGNFPPRFSGRQFPNYSSELNVNALELEDSALYLCASSPDRNIYNEQFFGPGTRLTVL.

V is TRBV5-1 and J is TRBJ2-3; 7 bases match TRBD2. Unmatched junction bases numbered 2, after V lost 4 bases and J lost 3 bases. The CDR3 has 13 amino acids. The germline gives CDR1 SGHRS, CDR2 YFSETQ. The CDR3 DNA follows: TGCGCCAGCAGCCGAGCGGGGACAGATACGCAGTATTTT. Its protein is CASSRAGTDTQYF.

The chain employs TRBV6-5 and TRBJ2-2; 7 bases are shared with TRBD2. The CDR3 is made up of 14 amino acids. The trim removed 8 bases at V and 1 base at J, leaving 4 bases unmatched. The germline CDR1 and CDR2 sequences are MNHEY and SVGAGI. CDR3 sequence reads: CASGLAGNTGELFF. CDR3 nucleotide sequence: TGTGCCAGCGGATTAGCGGGGAACACCGGGGAGCTGTTTTTT.

The chain carries TRBV7-9 and TRBJ2-7, with 8 bases lining up with TRBD1. The CDR3 contains 16 residues. Per the germline V gene, CDR1 is SEHNR and CDR2 is FQNEAQ (reference sequence). V dropped 1 base and J dropped 5; count of bases not matched to a gene: 10. CDR3 nucleotide sequence: TGTGCCAGCAGCTTAGTGGGGGTACAGGGGGAAGACGAGCAGTACTTC. Translated: CASSLVGVQGEDEQYF. Full variable domain (rest looked up from reference TRBV7-9 and TRBJ2-7): DTGVSQNPRHKITKRGQNVTFRCDPISEHNRLYWYRQTLGQGPEFLTYFQNEAQLEKSRLLSDRFSAERPKGSFSTLEIQRTEQGDSAMYLCASSLVGVQGEDEQYFGPGTRLTVT.

About this clone: Other DNA sequences in the same sample also yield this CDR3. The chain is built from TRBV7-9 and TRBJ2-7; 10 positions agree with TRBD1. Germline lookup yields CDR1 SEHNR and CDR2 FQNEAQ (reference sequence). CDR3 length: 15 amino acids. Trimming at V came to 4 bases and at J to 3 bases, leaving 6 bases not matched to a gene. In DNA, the CDR3 is TGTGCCAGCAGCTCACCGGGACAGGGGTTCTACGAGCAGTACTTC. As protein: CASSSPGQGFYEQYF.

J is TRBJ2-2 and V is TRBV11-2, with 11 nucleotides matching TRBD1. This CDR3 is 16 amino acids long. Germline V lookup: CDR1 SGHAT, CDR2 FQNNGV. V gave up 1 base and J gave up 4 bases; unmatched junction bases: 2. The CDR3 protein is CASSLGGTGGTGELFF. The CDR3 bases are TGTGCCAGCAGCTTAGGAGGGACAGGGGGCACCGGGGAGCTGTTTTTT. Looking up the rest from reference TRBV11-2 and TRBJ2-2 gives the full variable domain: EAGVAQSPRYKIIEKRQSVAFWCNPISGHATLYWYQQILGQGPKLLIQFQNNGVVDDSQLPKDRFSAERLKGVDSTLKIQPAKLEDSAVYLCASSLGGTGGTGELFFGEGSRLTVL.

V and J are TRBV4-3 and TRBJ2-2, with 7 bases lining up with TRBD1. The CDR3 extends over 17 amino acids. V was clipped by 1 base and J by 6 bases; unmatched bases: 11. Germline assignment: CDR1 LGHNA and CDR2 YSLEER. Written as DNA, the CDR3 is TGCGCCAGCAGCCAAGCCTTGACAGGGTCCTGGGCCGGGGAGCTGTTTTTT. It encodes CASSQALTGSWAGELFF.

The J gene is TRBJ2-3, the V gene TRBV27; no firm D call. CDR3 length: 11 residues. The germline V and J ends were trimmed by 5 bases and 10 bases, with 10 bases remaining between them. Germline CDR1 reads MNHEY; CDR2 reads SMNVEV (reference sequence). CDR3 bases: TGTGCCAGCAGTGCCGGGCCGGCGCAGTATTTT. It is translated as CASSAGPAQYF.

J is TRBJ2-7 and V is TRBV9, with D unclear. The germline CDR1 and CDR2 sequences are SGDLS and YYNGEE. V lost 0 bases, J lost 6 bases, and 10 bases lay in between. The CDR3 sequence is 13 residues long. CDR3 loop: CASSVGLDLEQYF. Here the CDR3 DNA reads TGTGCCAGCAGCGTAGGATTGGACCTCGAGCAGTACTTC.

Concerning this clone: Different DNA sequences within this sample yield the same CDR3. The rearrangement joins TRBV6-1 to TRBJ2-7; D is unclear. The CDR3 is 13 residues long. Per germline, CDR1 MNHNS and CDR2 SASEGT. V lost 3 bases and J lost 2, with 8 bases in between. CDR3 bases: TGTGCCAGCAGTGAGGGTCAGACCTACGAGCAGTACTTC. It encodes CASSEGQTYEQYF.

The rearrangement links TRBV30 to TRBJ2-1, with 9 bases matching TRBD2. Germline-derived CDR1 and CDR2 are GTSNPN and SVGIG (reference sequence). V lost 3 bases and J lost 4; bases outside the gene matches: 7. CDR3 length: 15 amino acids. The CDR3 DNA reads as TGTGCCTGGAGCGAACTAGCGGGCGAATACAATGAGCAGTTCTTC. The encoded protein is CAWSELAGEYNEQFF.

With respect to this clone: This same CDR3 is encoded by further DNA sequences in the sample. The chain carries TRBV2 and TRBJ2-7; D possibly uses TRBD1 or TRBD2 (5 bases each). Trimming shortened V by 3 bases and J by 2 bases, and 8 bases separated the two germline ends. Germline CDR1 SNHLY, CDR2 FYNNEI. CDR3 length equals 13 residues. Here the CDR3 DNA reads TGTGCCAGCAGTGAGGGACGGACCTACGAGCAGTACTTC. This codes for CASSEGRTYEQYF.

The chain combines TRBV5-8 with TRBJ2-1; D remains unclear. With 0 bases removed from V and 8 bases from J, the gap between germline ends came to 18 bases. The CDR3 length is 16 residues. Germline-derived CDR1 and CDR2 are SGHTS and YDEGEE. The CDR3 DNA is TGTGCCAGCAGCTTGGTGCCCTTCCGAGAACACCATGAGCAGTTCTTC. Its translation: CASSLVPFREHHEQFF.

On this clone itself: The same CDR3 can be traced to other DNA sequences in this sample. This chain joins TRBV5-1 and TRBJ1-1, with 10 nucleotides matching TRBD1. The germline CDR1 and CDR2 sequences are SGHRS and YFSETQ. The CDR3 totals 14 residues. Unmatched junction bases numbered 4, after V lost 4 bases and J lost 4 bases. CDR3 region: CASSLGQGVTEAFF. CDR3 coding DNA: TGCGCCAGCAGCCTTGGACAGGGGGTCACTGAAGCTTTCTTT. Full variable domain (missing parts from reference TRBV5-1 and TRBJ1-1): KAGVTQTPRYLIKTRGQQVTLSCSPISGHRSVSWYQQTPGQGLQFLFEYFSETQRNKGNFPGRFSGRQFSNSRSEMNVSTLELGDSALYLCASSLGQGVTEAFFGQGTRLTVV.

This chain links TRBV6-1 with TRBJ2-7, with 7 bases identical to TRBD1. There are 14 residues in the CDR3. J was trimmed by 2 bases and V by 4 bases; bases with no gene match: 5. Germline CDR1 is MNHNS and CDR2 is SASEGT. For the CDR3, the DNA is TGTGCCAGCAGTGGCCGGACAGGTACCTACGAGCAGTACTTC. Its protein product is CASSGRTGTYEQYF.

This clone has a single count. The J gene is TRBJ2-7, the V gene TRBV7-9; 10 bases are a match to TRBD2. With 4 bases clipped from V and 7 bases from J, the junction kept 4 bases outside the gene matches. Germline V gene lookup returns CDR1 SEHNR and CDR2 FQNEAQ (reference sequence). The length of the CDR3 is 13 residues. CDR3 nucleotides: TGTGCCAGCAGCTCTAGCGGGAGAAGGGAGCAGTACTTC. Its protein product is CASSSSGRREQYF.

The V call is TRBV2, the J call TRBJ2-3, with D possibly being TRBD1 (6 bases). V shed 8 bases and J shed 4 bases, with 16 bases lying between them. Germline V gene sequence: CDR1 SNHLY, CDR2 FYNNEI. This CDR3 contains 14 residues. The CDR3 spells CASYSGHGPDTQYF. The CDR3, as DNA: TGTGCCAGCTACTCGGGACATGGGCCAGATACGCAGTATTTT.

The chain combines TRBV7-9 with TRBJ2-1; D is perhaps TRBD1 or TRBD2 (5 bases each). With 8 bases removed from V and 0 bases from J, the gap between germline ends came to 20 bases. This CDR3 has 17 residues. Germline V gene sequence: CDR1 SEHNR, CDR2 FQNEAQ (reference sequence). The CDR3 nucleotides are TGTGCCAGCGCCTGGGCTTGGGACCGAGACTCCTACAATGAGCAGTTCTTC. It yields the protein CASAWAWDRDSYNEQFF.